This TCR beta chain originates from a study of blood T cells in healthy people across ages. The germline CDR1 and CDR2 sequences are SQVTM and ANQGSEA. The CDR3 runs 11 residues. Trimming stripped 7 bases from V and 4 bases from J, with 10 bases between. PCR was performed a second time for about 7 to 11 cycles using a sample-barcoded 5' primer and a J-beta primer mix. TCRdb processed the 5' RACE reads anew with MiXCR; each CDR3 protein has one entry. The repertoire holds 1,500,000 or so distinct CDR3 sequences, with under 55% as singletons. The chain employs TRBV29-1 and TRBJ1-1; D ambiguous. The sequenced material came from blood. This clonotype was sampled from a woman younger than 30 in good health. In DNA, the CDR3 is TGCAGCGCGCACCGGGGCACTGAAGCTTTCTTT. Protein: CSAHRGTEAFF.